A single sample gave rise to the 23 T cell receptor beta chains below, sequenced in a study of shared clonotypes between healthy human individuals. Using immunoSEQ multiplex PCR, the repertoire was profiled, and TCRdb retains in-frame clones only, with some absent. The sample has around 580,000 clones, more than 95% seen once. Positive CCR7 selection of CD45RO-negative cells yielded the naive CD8 cells, and terminally differentiated effector memory CD45RA+ cells were excluded. The sequenced sample was naive CD8+ T cells sorted from blood. These receptors came from a man aged 30 to 39 in good health.

The count of this clone is one. The rearrangement joins TRBV7-9 to TRBJ2-5, with unresolved D. The CDR3 extends over 15 amino acids. In germline, CDR1 is SEHNR, CDR2 FQNEAQ (reference sequence). Deletions cut 0 bases from V and 3 bases from J, with 11 bases between. CDR3 amino acids: CASSLAFEAKETQYF. CDR3 in DNA: TGTGCCAGCAGCTTAGCGTTCGAGGCCAAAGAGACCCAGTACTTC.

This rearrangement joins TRBV28 to TRBJ2-5, with D perhaps TRBD1 (6 bases). The CDR3 covers 14 residues. With 6 bases removed from V and 1 base from J, the gap between germline ends came to 12 bases. Germline assignment: CDR1 MDHEN and CDR2 SYDVKM. CDR3 bases: TGTGCCAGCAGCCCCCTGACAGGCCAAGAGACCCAGTACTTC. Translating it yields CASSPLTGQETQYF. The variable domain in full, with the rest retrieved from reference TRBV28 and TRBJ2-5, is DVKVTQSSRYLVKRTGEKVFLECVQDMDHENMFWYRQDPGLGLRLIYFSYDVKMKEKGDIPEGYSVSREKKERFSLILESASTNQTSMYLCASSPLTGQETQYFGPGTRLLVL.

In this sample, this clone turned up once. The rearrangement joins TRBV5-1 to TRBJ2-5, with 8 bases matching TRBD1. V gave up 0 bases and J gave up 5 bases; unmatched junction bases: 6. The CDR3 has 15 amino acids. Germline V gives CDR1 SGHRS, CDR2 YFSETQ. The CDR3 nucleotides are TGCGCCAGCAGCTTGGAGCAGGGGGCCGTCGAGACCCAGTACTTC. Protein sequence: CASSLEQGAVETQYF.

This chain's CDR3 is CASSSWTGKTYEQYF. CDR3 DNA: TGTGCCAGCAGTTCCTGGACAGGGAAAACCTACGAGCAGTACTTC. The chain recombines TRBV27 with TRBJ2-7; 8 nucleotides line up with TRBD1. Germline values: CDR1 MNHEY, CDR2 SMNVEV (reference sequence). The trim removed 4 bases at V and 2 bases at J, leaving 7 bases unmatched. The CDR3 loop spans 15 amino acids.

The chain uses TRBV7-9 and TRBJ1-2, with TRBD1 as a possible D gene (6 bases). The V end lost 5 bases, the J end lost 2 bases, and 18 bases lay between the germline ends. CDR3 length: 16 residues. Germline CDR1 and CDR2: SEHNR and FQNEAQ (reference sequence). The chain's CDR3 is CASSRGQYQPNYGYTF. Here the CDR3 DNA reads TGTGCCAGCAGCCGTGGACAGTACCAACCCAACTATGGCTACACCTTC.

The chain links TRBV7-9 to TRBJ1-3; D not certain. There are 14 residues in the CDR3. Trimming stripped 3 bases from V and 2 bases from J, with 8 bases between. The V gene's germline CDR1 is SEHNR and CDR2 FQNEAQ (reference sequence). The CDR3 loop is CASSLGGAGNTIYF. CDR3 sequence (DNA): TGTGCCAGCAGCTTGGGCGGGGCTGGAAACACCATATATTTT.

The chain recombines TRBV7-5 with TRBJ2-7. TRBV7-5 corresponds to a pseudogene. The CDR3 is 15 amino acids. The CDR3, as DNA: TGTGCCAGAAGCTTAGGGGGCCGGGGCAAATACGAGCAGTACTTC. Amino acids: CARSLGGRGKYEQYF.

The gene calls are TRBV5-1 and TRBJ1-2; 11 bases are shared with TRBD1. V gave up 4 bases and J gave up 2 bases; unmatched junction bases: 7. The CDR3 has 16 residues. CDR1 is SGHRS, CDR2 YFSETQ, per germline. In DNA form, the CDR3 reads TGCGCCAGCAGCCTTACCCGGACAGGGGGCAACTATGGCTACACCTTC. Amino acid sequence: CASSLTRTGGNYGYTF.

The CDR3 spells CASSQSSGPYNEQFF. CDR3 nucleotide sequence: TGTGCCAGCAGCCAATCTAGCGGGCCATACAATGAGCAGTTCTTC. The V call is TRBV16, the J call TRBJ2-1, with 7 bases matching TRBD2. The CDR3 contains 15 residues. V dropped 0 bases and J dropped 4; count of bases not matched to a gene: 3. Germline V gives CDR1 KGHSY, CDR2 FQNENV.

The rearrangement links TRBV9 to TRBJ2-1; D not certain. Trimming removed 9 bases at V and 10 bases at J, with 8 bases between. Germline values: CDR1 SGDLS, CDR2 YYNGEE. The CDR3 contains 9 residues. CDR3: CATRPEQFF. For the CDR3, the DNA is TGTGCCACACGTCCCGAGCAGTTCTTC.

J is TRBJ2-5 and V is TRBV28; a possible D gene is TRBD1 (6 bases). The CDR3 sequence is 15 residues long. V was shortened by 5 bases and J by 0 bases, with 13 bases between the two germline ends. From germline, CDR1 is MDHEN and CDR2 SYDVKM. Here the CDR3 DNA reads TGTGCCAGCAGTCCAGGGGTGGGCAACCAAGAGACCCAGTACTTC. Translated, it gives CASSPGVGNQETQYF. Using reference TRBV28 and TRBJ2-5 for the parts outside the CDR3, the full variable domain is DVKVTQSSRYLVKRTGEKVFLECVQDMDHENMFWYRQDPGLGLRLIYFSYDVKMKEKGDIPEGYSVSREKKERFSLILESASTNQTSMYLCASSPGVGNQETQYFGPGTRLLVL.

The gene calls are TRBV6-6 and TRBJ1-3; D gene ambiguous. CDR3 length equals 15 residues. The germline V gene encodes CDR1 MNHNY and CDR2 SVGAGI (reference sequence). The V end lost 0 bases, the J end lost 2 bases, and 8 bases lay between the germline ends. In DNA, the CDR3 is TGTGCCAGCAGTTACTCGAGGGAGACTGGAAACACCATATATTTT. Translated: CASSYSRETGNTIYF.

V usage is TRBV6-5 and J usage is TRBJ1-2; D might be TRBD1 (6 bases). The germline V gene encodes CDR1 MNHEY and CDR2 SVGAGI. The CDR3 has 14 residues. With 0 bases removed from V and 11 bases from J, the gap between germline ends came to 16 bases. CDR3 region: CASSYSSTGWGYTF. Here the CDR3 DNA reads TGTGCCAGCAGTTACTCCTCGACAGGATGGGGGTACACCTTC.

This clone was counted a single time. The chain is built from TRBV7-9 and TRBJ2-5, with D unclear. Germline CDR1 SEHNR, CDR2 FQNEAQ (reference sequence). This CDR3 comprises 13 residues. Trimming left V 3 bases short and J 3 bases short, with 8 bases between. The CDR3 loop is CASSFMAEETQYF. CDR3 coding DNA: TGTGCCAGCAGCTTCATGGCAGAAGAGACCCAGTACTTC.

The genes are TRBV18 and TRBJ2-1; a possible D gene is TRBD1 (6 bases). CDR3 size: 16 residues. Germline CDR1 is KGHSH and CDR2 is LQKENI. V lost 5 bases and J 0 bases, leaving 14 bases between the germline ends. The chain's CDR3 is CASSRTGSSSYNEQFF. The CDR3 coding sequence is TGTGCCAGCTCAAGAACAGGGTCCAGCTCCTACAATGAGCAGTTCTTC.

The chain couples TRBV21-1 to TRBJ2-4; TRBD1, the D gene given by the table, was not confirmed from the DNA. TRBV21-1 is tagged as a pseudogene. CDR3 length: 17 residues. The CDR3 loop is CASSKLDQGWAKNIQYF. The CDR3 DNA reads as TGTGCCAGCAGCAAACTTGATCAGGGATGGGCCAAAAACATTCAGTACTTC.

The chain recombines TRBV7-9 with TRBJ2-5; no definite D call. CDR1 and CDR2 from the germline V gene are SEHNR and FQNEAQ (reference sequence). The CDR3 covers 13 residues. V lost 8 bases, J lost 3 bases, and 13 bases lay in between. CDR3 loop: CASGEPLKETQYF. The CDR3 DNA sequence: TGTGCCAGCGGAGAACCACTGAAAGAGACCCAGTACTTC.

The chain has TRBV5-4 and TRBJ2-6; 9 positions agree with TRBD1. The CDR3 loop spans 18 amino acids. Germline V gene lookup returns CDR1 SGHNT and CDR2 YYREEE (reference sequence). V gave up 0 bases and J gave up 4 bases; unmatched junction bases: 8. CDR3 sequence: CASSLAGTGYFGANVLTF. The CDR3 coding sequence is TGTGCCAGCAGCTTGGCAGGGACAGGGTACTTCGGGGCCAACGTCCTGACTTTC.

This clone was seen just once. This chain links TRBV4-2 with TRBJ2-7; weak D call: TRBD1 (5 bases). V dropped 2 bases and J dropped 2 bases, with 10 bases sitting between them. The V gene's germline CDR1 is LGHNA and CDR2 YNFKEQ. This CDR3 is 14 amino acids long. CDR3 loop: CASSQNLGPYEQYF. The CDR3 DNA reads as TGTGCCAGCAGCCAAAACCTGGGGCCCTACGAGCAGTACTTC.

The chain is built from TRBV27 and TRBJ2-7, with 7 bases matching TRBD2. This CDR3 comprises 15 residues. The trim removed 5 bases at V and 4 bases at J, leaving 11 bases unmatched. CDR1 MNHEY and CDR2 SMNVEV come from the germline V gene (reference sequence). DNA for the CDR3: TGTGCCAGCAGTATGACGGGACTACTGTCTTACGAGCAGTACTTC. Translating gives CASSMTGLLSYEQYF.

The chain has TRBV7-9 and TRBJ2-7; no definite D call. CDR3 size: 13 residues. The V end lost 2 bases, the J end lost 3 bases, and 8 bases lay between the germline ends. Germline V gene sequence: CDR1 SEHNR, CDR2 FQNEAQ (reference sequence). CDR3 in amino acids: CASSLTSIYEQYF. DNA of the CDR3: TGTGCCAGCAGCTTAACTTCGATCTACGAGCAGTACTTC. Drawing the rest from reference TRBV7-9 and TRBJ2-7, the complete variable domain is DTGVSQNPRHKITKRGQNVTFRCDPISEHNRLYWYRQTLGQGPEFLTYFQNEAQLEKSRLLSDRFSAERPKGSFSTLEIQRTEQGDSAMYLCASSLTSIYEQYFGPGTRLTVT.

The V and J genes are TRBV7-2 and TRBJ1-2; D unclear. The germline V gene encodes CDR1 SGHTA and CDR2 FQGNSA. Deletions cut 5 bases from V and 0 bases from J, with 13 bases between. There are 15 residues in the CDR3. DNA of the CDR3: TGTGCCAGCAGCGATGTAACAAGAACTAACTATGGCTACACCTTC. Its protein product is CASSDVTRTNYGYTF.

This clone was picked up one time. V and J are TRBV27 and TRBJ2-7, with TRBD1 matching 7 bases. CDR1 is MNHEY, CDR2 SMNVEV, per germline (reference sequence). The CDR3 length is 15 residues. Trimming at V came to 3 bases and at J to 2 bases, leaving 7 bases not matched to a gene. In DNA, the CDR3 is TGTGCCAGCAGTTTTTGGACAGGCTATCCCTACGAGCAGTACTTC. Translated, it gives CASSFWTGYPYEQYF.